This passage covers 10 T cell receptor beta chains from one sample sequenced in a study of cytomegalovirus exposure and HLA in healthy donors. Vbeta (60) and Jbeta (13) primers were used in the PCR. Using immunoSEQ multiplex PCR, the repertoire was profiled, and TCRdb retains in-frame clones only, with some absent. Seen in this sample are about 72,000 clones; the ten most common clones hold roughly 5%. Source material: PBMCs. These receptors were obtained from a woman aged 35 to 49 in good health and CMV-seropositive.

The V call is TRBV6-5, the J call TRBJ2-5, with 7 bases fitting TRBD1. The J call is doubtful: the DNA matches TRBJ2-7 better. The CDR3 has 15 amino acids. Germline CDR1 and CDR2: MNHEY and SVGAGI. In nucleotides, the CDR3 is TGTGCCAGCAGTTACTCGCCAACAGGGGAATACGAGCAGTACTTC. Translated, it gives CASSYSPTGEYEQYF.

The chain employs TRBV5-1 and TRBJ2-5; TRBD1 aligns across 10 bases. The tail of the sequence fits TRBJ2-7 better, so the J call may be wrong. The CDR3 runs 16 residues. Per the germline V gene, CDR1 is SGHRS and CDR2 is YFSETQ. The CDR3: CASSLDTRDRGYEQYF. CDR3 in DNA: TGCGCCAGCAGCCTGGACACCCGGGACAGGGGCTACGAGCAGTACTTC.

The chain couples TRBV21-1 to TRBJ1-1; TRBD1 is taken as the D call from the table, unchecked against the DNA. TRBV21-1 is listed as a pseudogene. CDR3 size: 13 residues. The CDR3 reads CASSKGKGDMAFF. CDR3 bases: TGTGCCAGCAGCAAAGGAAAAGGGGACATGGCTTTCTTT.

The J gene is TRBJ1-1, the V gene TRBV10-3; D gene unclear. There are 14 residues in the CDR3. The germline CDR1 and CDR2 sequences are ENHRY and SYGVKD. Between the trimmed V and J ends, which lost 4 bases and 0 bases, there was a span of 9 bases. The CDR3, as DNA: TGTGCCATCAGTGCGAACCCAGTGAACACTGAAGCTTTCTTT. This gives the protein CAISANPVNTEAFF.

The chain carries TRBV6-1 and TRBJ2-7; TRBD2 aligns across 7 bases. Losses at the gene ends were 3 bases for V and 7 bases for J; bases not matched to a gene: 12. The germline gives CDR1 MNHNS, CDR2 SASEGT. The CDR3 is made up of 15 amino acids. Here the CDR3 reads CASSDAMGREGEQYF. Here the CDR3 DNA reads TGTGCCAGCAGTGATGCCATGGGCAGGGAGGGAGAGCAGTACTTC.

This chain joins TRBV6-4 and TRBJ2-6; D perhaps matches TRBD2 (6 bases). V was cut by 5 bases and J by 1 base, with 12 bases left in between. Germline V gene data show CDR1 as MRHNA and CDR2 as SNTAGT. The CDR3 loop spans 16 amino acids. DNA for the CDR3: TGTGCCAGCAGTCCCATGGGGGGATCTGGGGCCAACGTCCTGACTTTC. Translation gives CASSPMGGSGANVLTF.

This CDR3 is CASSPGDRVKLFF. The DNA of the CDR3 is TGTGCCAGCAGTCCAGGGGATCGTGTAAAACTGTTTTTT. The V and J genes are TRBV28 and TRBJ1-4; D is perhaps TRBD1 (6 bases). Germline CDR1 and CDR2: MDHEN and SYDVKM. V gave up 5 bases and J gave up 10 bases, with 14 bases separating them. The CDR3 sequence is 13 residues long.

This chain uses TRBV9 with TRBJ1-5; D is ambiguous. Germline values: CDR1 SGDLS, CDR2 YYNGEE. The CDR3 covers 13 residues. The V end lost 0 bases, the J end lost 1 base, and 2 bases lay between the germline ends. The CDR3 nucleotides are TGTGCCAGCAGCGTAGCGAGCAATCAGCCCCAGCATTTT. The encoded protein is CASSVASNQPQHF.

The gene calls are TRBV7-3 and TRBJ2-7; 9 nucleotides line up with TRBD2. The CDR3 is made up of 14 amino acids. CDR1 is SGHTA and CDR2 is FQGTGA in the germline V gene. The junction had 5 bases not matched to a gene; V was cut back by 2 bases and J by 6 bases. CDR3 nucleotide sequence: TGTGCCAGCAGCTTAGCGGGAGGGCCCAGCGAGCAGTACTTC. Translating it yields CASSLAGGPSEQYF.

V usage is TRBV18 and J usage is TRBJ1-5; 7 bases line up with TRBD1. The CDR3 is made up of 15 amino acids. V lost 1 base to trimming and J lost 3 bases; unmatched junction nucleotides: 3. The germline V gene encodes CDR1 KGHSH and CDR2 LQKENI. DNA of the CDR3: TGTGCCAGCTCACCACTAGGGGGCCCCAATCAGCCCCAGCATTTT. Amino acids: CASSPLGGPNQPQHF.